This T cell receptor (beta chain) stems from a study of blood T cell repertoires in COVID-19. Measured with immunoSEQ multiplex PCR; TCRdb has only the in-frame clones, and not every one. The sample has about 110,000 clones, over 60% seen once. The V and J ends lost 4 bases and 3 bases respectively, with 18 bases between them. CDR1 is LGHDT, CDR2 YNNKEL, per germline (reference sequence). The CDR3 is 16 amino acids. V is TRBV3-1 (or the pseudogene TRBV3-2) and J is TRBJ1-1; TRBD1 is a possible D gene (5 bases). The source of this sequence is a man older than 75 with COVID-19, enrolled during active disease. Sequencing used peripheral blood. The CDR3 coding sequence is TGTGCCAGCAGCCCCGGGTGGGGCTCTAGGGACACTGAAGCTTTCTTT. As protein: CASSPGWGSRDTEAFF.